A single sample gave rise to the 3 T cell receptor beta chains below, sequenced in a study of cytomegalovirus exposure and HLA in healthy donors. 60 Vbeta and 13 Jbeta primers were used in PCR. Using immunoSEQ multiplex PCR, the repertoire was profiled, and TCRdb retains in-frame clones only, with some absent. This table holds just over 150,000 clones, 84% found once. The sequenced sample consisted of PBMCs. These receptor sequences come from a man between 18 and 35 years old in good health and CMV-seronegative.

The chain carries TRBV25-1 and TRBJ1-6, with TRBD1 matching 8 bases. The CDR3 runs 17 residues. J gave up 7 bases and V 3 bases, and 11 bases lay outside the gene matches. CDR1 is MGHDK, CDR2 SYGVNS, per germline. The CDR3 is CASSDHRGYAQNSPLHF. DNA of the CDR3: TGTGCCAGCAGTGACCACAGGGGGTATGCCCAGAATTCACCCCTCCACTTT. Based on the CDR3 plus reference TRBV25-1 and TRBJ1-6, the full variable domain is EADIYQTPRYLVIGTGKKITLECSQTMGHDKMYWYQQDPGMELHLIHYSYGVNSTEKGDLSSESTVSRIRTEHFPLTLESARPSHTSQYLCASSDHRGYAQNSPLHFGNGTRLTVT.

The genes are TRBV30 and TRBJ2-7; 11 bases map to TRBD2. Trimming at V came to 2 bases and at J to 9 bases, leaving 9 bases not matched to a gene. CDR1 and CDR2 (germline): GTSNPN, SVGIG (reference sequence). The CDR3 runs 14 residues. CDR3 sequence (DNA): TGTGCCTGGAGTCAAGTCACTAGCGGGGGTCGGCAGTACTTC. It codes for CAWSQVTSGGRQYF.

In its sample, this clone was seen once. This sequence joins TRBV27 and TRBJ2-5; D may be TRBD1 (6 bases). Trimming took 10 bases from V and 4 from J, leaving 19 bases between them. CDR1 and CDR2 (germline): MNHEY, SMNVEV (reference sequence). This CDR3 is 14 amino acids long. The CDR3 sequence: CATASGAVRETQYF. CDR3 sequence (DNA): TGTGCCACGGCTTCAGGGGCTGTGCGAGAGACCCAGTACTTC.